This T cell receptor beta chain was sequenced for a study of long-term antiretroviral therapy in people with HIV. Study-level findings and limits: Possibly under older ART regimens, blood was drawn between about 2004 and 2018.

From each donor, at least one pre-ART PBMC sample and at least two post-ART PBMC samples were obtained. Participants living with HIV all received treatment in the United States. The CDR3 totals 15 residues. Trimming cost V 4 bases and J 3 bases, with 18 bases left between them. The germline gives CDR1 GTSNPN, CDR2 SVGIG (reference sequence). Researchers report immunoSEQ v3.0 was run at survey level. The target of sequencing was about 40,000-50,000 T-cell genomes per sample. The assay was immunoSEQ multiplex PCR, and TCRdb's table has in-frame clones only and misses some. Counted here are about 39,000 clones, almost 85% occurring once; the ten biggest clones make up around 6.1%. Regarding this clone: Its antigen remains unidentified.

The chain carries TRBV30 and TRBJ2-5; the D call may be TRBD1 or TRBD2 (5 bases each). This specimen was unsorted PBMCs, taken 0.6 years after starting antiretroviral therapy. The TCR comes from a man aged 18 to 29 with HIV. For the CDR3, the DNA is TGTGCCTGGATGTTGCCGGGACGGCCCAAAGAGACCCAGTACTTC. Its protein product is CAWMLPGRPKETQYF.